This TCR beta chain was retrieved from a study of radiation and T cells in renal cell carcinoma. Study results and limitations: Tumor samples were small regions of 0.9 to 1 g. Dominant CDR3 motifs were more common in irradiated tumors than controls.

For this clone: Its cognate antigen is unknown.

Measured with immunoSEQ multiplex PCR; TCRdb has only the in-frame clones, and not every one. The sample shows just over 15,000 clones, around 58% of them seen only once. Treatment described: treatment-naive control, cytoreductive nephrectomy. Control samples are tumors resected by cytoreductive nephrectomy without prior radiation. The CDR3 totals 14 residues. Germline V gene lookup returns CDR1 MNHEY and CDR2 SVGAGI. The V end lost 3 bases, the J end lost 10 bases, and 13 bases lay between the germline ends. This material consisted of tumor tissue, taken from a patient whose treatment was nephrectomy without radiotherapy. The clonotype originates from a man aged 50-60 years with renal cell carcinoma. V and J are TRBV6-5 and TRBJ1-6; D call uncertain. The CDR3 DNA reads TGTGCCAGCAGTTATGGAAGCGACTCGTCACCCCTCCACTTT. Residues: CASSYGSDSSPLHF.